Below, 24 T cell receptor beta chains from the same sample are listed, as sequenced in a study of CXCR3-negative and CXCR3-positive naive CD8 T cells. Their target antigens are unknown. 5' RACE with UMI labels generated the TRB cDNA libraries. TCRdb reprocessed the 5' RACE reads, with one entry per CDR3 protein and no DNA. The record lists approximately 65,000 distinct CDR3 sequences, of which the ten most abundant hold 0.55% to 0.85%. General study points: CXCR3-positive naive cells had more hydrophobic TRB CDR3s than CXCR3-negative naive cells.

Input material: naive CXCR3+ CD8+ T cells from blood. Regarding subset: CD45RO-CCR7+CD27+CD95- naive CD8+ T cells expressing CXCR3 (TNR3+). The receptor set was obtained from a human donor in good health. Some clones in this sample may be carry-over from other donors' samples.

The chain uses TRBV30 and TRBJ2-1. Germline loops: CDR1 GTSNPN, CDR2 SVGIG (reference sequence). The CDR3 sequence is 14 residues long. Here the CDR3 reads CAWSVGALNNEQFF.

The V gene is TRBV28, the J gene TRBJ2-7; TCRdb outputs TRBD2, but without DNA this stays unchecked. Per the germline V gene, CDR1 is MDHEN and CDR2 is SYDVKM. The CDR3 spans 15 residues. The CDR3 reads CASSLRLAATYEQYF. The full variable domain, completed using reference TRBV28 and TRBJ2-7, is DVKVTQSSRYLVKRTGEKVFLECVQDMDHENMFWYRQDPGLGLRLIYFSYDVKMKEKGDIPEGYSVSREKKERFSLILESASTNQTSMYLCASSLRLAATYEQYFGPGTRLTVT.

The rearrangement links TRBV11-2 to TRBJ2-2. The CDR3 loop spans 16 amino acids. Germline values: CDR1 SGHAT, CDR2 FQNNGV. The CDR3 sequence: CASSFADYANTGELFF.

The chain joins TRBV12-3 or TRBV12-4 to TRBJ1-1; TCRdb lists TRBD1, though no DNA is available to test this call. CDR3 length equals 15 residues. CDR3 amino acids: CASSFAQGGRTEAFF.

The V call is TRBV2, the J call TRBJ1-2; TCRdb's D gene call, TRBD1, goes unchecked for lack of DNA. Germline V gives CDR1 SNHLY, CDR2 FYNNEI. This CDR3 has 15 residues. CDR3 protein: CASSEGTLHNYGYTF.

The gene calls are TRBV29-1 and TRBJ2-5; there is no DNA to check the TCRdb D call of TRBD1. The germline V gene has CDR1 SQVTM and CDR2 ANQGSEA. This CDR3 is 13 amino acids long. The CDR3 is CSVEEGGRQGPYF.

The CDR3: CSAGTGMFDEQFF. This chain uses TRBV20-1 with TRBJ2-1; the D call from TCRdb, TRBD1, cannot be confirmed without DNA. There are 13 residues in the CDR3. Germline V gives CDR1 DFQATT, CDR2 SNEGSKA (reference sequence).

The rearrangement links TRBV18 to TRBJ2-7; there is no DNA to check the TCRdb D call of TRBD1. This CDR3 is built from 14 residues. The germline V gene has CDR1 KGHSH and CDR2 LQKENI. CDR3 amino acids: CASSLGTGPPEQYF.

The chain combines TRBV5-1 with TRBJ2-5; as DNA is missing, the TRBD2 call by TCRdb cannot be tested. The CDR3 length is 14 residues. Germline V gene data show CDR1 as SGHRS and CDR2 as YFSETQ. The chain's CDR3 is CASKLGGVQETQYF.

The J gene is TRBJ1-1, the V gene TRBV27; TCRdb picks TRBD1, but there is no DNA to check that call. The CDR3 is 14 residues long. CDR1 and CDR2 from the germline V gene are MNHEY and SMNVEV (reference sequence). The CDR3 protein is CASRGDRDGAEAFF.

The rearrangement uses TRBV13 and TRBJ1-2; the D gene TCRdb calls, TRBD1, cannot be checked with no DNA. This CDR3 has 18 amino acids. Germline lookup yields CDR1 PRHDT and CDR2 FYEKMQ (reference sequence). CDR3 sequence: CASSPSRDRGATNYGYTF.

The genes are TRBV11-3 and TRBJ2-4; TCRdb selects TRBD1, and the lack of DNA leaves this call unchecked. This CDR3 has 13 amino acids. From germline, CDR1 is SGHNT and CDR2 YENEEA. The CDR3 is CASSGLGQDDKYF.

The chain carries TRBV11-2 and TRBJ2-5; lacking DNA, the TRBD2 call made by TCRdb goes unchecked. Germline CDR1 SGHAT, CDR2 FQNNGV. The CDR3 length is 16 residues. The CDR3 sequence: CASSLASGGDQETQYF.

The chain couples TRBV4-1 to TRBJ1-2; checking the TCRdb D call of TRBD1 is not possible without DNA. The CDR3 is 18 residues long. Germline loops: CDR1 MGHRA, CDR2 YSYEKL. CDR3 amino acids: CASSLEPLWGQTRDGYTF.

The gene calls are TRBV29-1 and TRBJ2-2; lacking DNA, the TRBD2 call made by TCRdb goes unchecked. CDR1 is SQVTM, CDR2 ANQGSEA, per germline. The CDR3 spans 14 residues. The CDR3 protein is CSVNLGLATGELFF.

The rearrangement uses TRBV27 and TRBJ2-2; absent DNA, TCRdb's TRBD2 call cannot be checked. CDR1 is MNHEY, CDR2 SMNVEV, per germline (reference sequence). The CDR3 contains 14 residues. CDR3 amino acids: CASSLLAGAGELFF.

The chain is built from TRBV3-1 and TRBJ2-6. The germline V gene has CDR1 LGHDT and CDR2 YNNKEL (reference sequence). The CDR3 contains 19 residues. CDR3 loop: CASSQEYRSTSAGANVLTF.

This chain uses TRBV10-3 with TRBJ2-1; checking the TCRdb D call of TRBD1 is not possible without DNA. The length of the CDR3 is 15 residues. CDR1 is ENHRY, CDR2 SYGVKD, per germline. CDR3 sequence reads: CAISESPGEYNEQFF.

The rearrangement uses TRBV19 and TRBJ2-2; the D gene TCRdb calls, TRBD1, cannot be checked with no DNA. Germline CDR1 reads LNHDA; CDR2 reads SQIVND (reference sequence). The CDR3 loop spans 14 amino acids. CDR3 region: CASFRGGQTGELFF. The full variable domain, with the rest looked up from reference TRBV19 and TRBJ2-2, is DGGITQSPKYLFRKEGQNVTLSCEQNLNHDAMYWYRQDPGQGLRLIYYSQIVNDFQKGDIAEGYSVSREKKESFPLTVTSAQKNPTAFYLCASFRGGQTGELFFGEGSRLTVL.

The J gene is TRBJ2-2, the V gene TRBV7-6; TCRdb names TRBD2, which stays unverified in the absence of DNA. Germline CDR1 reads SGHVS; CDR2 reads FNYEAQ. This CDR3 contains 16 residues. The CDR3 region is CASSLETTRNTGELFF. Full variable domain (outside the CDR3, taken from reference TRBV7-6 and TRBJ2-2): GAGVSQSPRYKVTKRGQDVALRCDPISGHVSLYWYRQALGQGPEFLTYFNYEAQQDKSGLPNDRFSAERPEGSISTLTIQRTEQRDSAMYRCASSLETTRNTGELFFGEGSRLTVL.

This chain joins TRBV7-9 and TRBJ2-2. Germline V gene data show CDR1 as SEHNR and CDR2 as FQNEAQ (reference sequence). The CDR3 has 15 amino acids. This CDR3 reads CASSFDAGRGGELFF.

The chain employs TRBV29-1 and TRBJ2-1; lacking DNA, the TRBD1 call made by TCRdb goes unchecked. The CDR3 extends over 16 amino acids. Germline values: CDR1 SQVTM, CDR2 ANQGSEA. CDR3 in amino acids: CSIDQRGLLSYNEQFF.

V usage is TRBV18 and J usage is TRBJ2-1; TCRdb calls TRBD2, which cannot be checked without DNA. Germline CDR1 KGHSH, CDR2 LQKENI. This CDR3 has 16 residues. CDR3 protein: CASSRGLAGMDNEQFF.

The chain links TRBV6-5 to TRBJ2-2; lacking DNA, the TRBD1 call made by TCRdb goes unchecked. The CDR3 is made up of 17 amino acids. Germline-derived CDR1 and CDR2 are MNHEY and SVGAGI. The CDR3: CASSYVQGAIEAGELFF.